This T cell receptor beta chain was sequenced during a study of blood T cell repertoires in COVID-19 (dated by TCRdb to 2019 to 2021). Context from the whole study: Samples from collaborators originated in the United States, Italy and Spain and spanned both the acute and convalescent phases of COVID-19. Nearly every sample came with metadata listing a de-identified subject ID, COVID-19 status, age in years and sex. Samples were obtained from the ongoing ImmuneRACE study (first 160 participants) and from 1,000 to 1,500 subjects provided by 6 global collaborators. Where available, HLA class I and class II types were obtained from metadata supplied by the sample provider rather than from assay-based typing. A freely available public database, intended as a resource for researchers studying the immune response to SARS-CoV-2, is where the repertoires were released. The material from the prospective study consisted of cDNA or gDNA derived from T cells, B-cell-depleted T cells, or PBMCs. Subjects who had been exposed to COVID-19, were actively infected with it, or had recovered from it provided the deeply sampled blood TCRbeta repertoires that made up the dataset.

What the research found in general, with its limitations: The quantity of clinical and demographic metadata differed by source and by participant and was supplied without curation.

TCRbeta CDR3 regions were amplified from genomic DNA by means of the immunoSEQ Assay, a bias-controlled multiplex PCR. Under the source paper's analysis protocol: The number of nucleated cells in each sample was estimated from the amplification of reference gene primers within the assay. Sequence reads were collapsed and filtered to measure the absolute abundance of every unique TCRbeta CDR3 rearrangement. For each sample, productive Simpson clonality was calculated as the square root of Simpson's diversity index over productive rearrangements. TCRdb mirrors the immuneACCESS table, restricted to in-frame sequences. Some clones are absent from its copies; in checked studies, under half trace to an unresolved V gene, and the reason for the others is unknown. Clone size and the V and J calls come from that table; the DNA yielded D and trimming. This sample has under 110,000 clones in its table, and around 87% of those were observed once. Of the sample, approximately 10% is held by the ten largest clones.

As for this clone: The target of this receptor is not known. No base-level quality is on record; no much larger clone is a single base apart.

Each collaborating institution followed its own protocols to collect whole blood in K2EDTA tubes. For TCRbeta analysis, collaborators shipped samples in one of three forms: frozen whole blood, isolated PBMCs, or DNA extracted from either of those sample types. CDR1 and CDR2, per the germline V gene (reference sequence), are MNHNY and SVGAGI. V was cut back by 6 bases and J by 8 bases, leaving a gap of 16 bases between them. From its cysteine to its phenylalanine, the CDR3 spans 13 amino acids. CDR3 DNA only is kept here, 39 bases in frame from base 1. This clonotype originated in a woman in her 30s with acute or convalescent COVID-19. Sequencing was carried out using peripheral blood. The chain joins TRBV6-6 to TRBJ1-2, with no confidently assigned D gene. The sequenced DNA is TGTGCCAGCAGCCTAATGGGCGTTGGCGGCTACACCTTC. This encodes CASSLMGVGGYTF.